The rows below give T cell receptor beta chains drawn from one sample of a study of T cell responses to AZD1222 COVID-19 vaccine. TCRdb's copy holds only in-frame clones and misses some; the assay was immunoSEQ multiplex PCR. The sample lists 160,000 or so clones, over 70% occurring once. The material sequenced was peripheral blood, taken 28 days after the second AZD1222 dose. These receptors came from an adult who received the AZD1222 COVID-19 vaccine. Each CDR3 is given with its conserved first and last residue.

length: 15; V: TRBV5-1; CDR3: CASSLALAGGNEQFF
length: 12; V: TRBV6-2/TRBV6-3; CDR3: CASSTGNTEAFF
length: 18; V: TRBV5-1; CDR3: CASSSAGSRIAGANVLTF
length: 15; V: TRBV2; CDR3: CASTKGLGDTDTQYF
length: 15; V: TRBV7-2; CDR3: CASSFDRGGYQPQHF
length: 14; V: TRBV14; CDR3: CASSQVAVYNEQFF
length: 15; V: TRBV28; CDR3: CASSSTGHALYGYTF
length: 13; V: TRBV19; CDR3: CASSDRVVTEAFF
length: 13; V: TRBV19; CDR3: CASSREGAQPQHF
length: 15; V: TRBV21-1; CDR3: CASISGGRPSYEQYF
length: 14; V: TRBV27; CDR3: CASSLNREPRGYTF
length: 16; V: TRBV5-8; CDR3: CASSFINTGGRGPQHF
length: 18; V: TRBV19; CDR3: CASTRGQGLGRDYNEQFF
length: 12; V: TRBV29-1; CDR3: CSVERTYNEQFF
length: 17; V: TRBV3-1/TRBV3-2; CDR3: CASSPGTSGRRSDTQYF
length: 14; V: TRBV5-1; CDR3: CASSRDGNLYGYTF
length: 12; V: TRBV12-3/TRBV12-4; CDR3: CASKPQGGEQFF
length: 14; V: TRBV7-9; CDR3: CASSYGIHTDTQYF
length: 11; V: TRBV29-1; CDR3: CSAGTGGGYTF
length: 15; V: TRBV6-2/TRBV6-3; CDR3: CASSYSTVGSRGYTF
length: 16; V: TRBV12-5; CDR3: CASGLGQGISGNTIYF
length: 15; V: TRBV5-4; CDR3: CASSPPDQSIYEQYF
length: 9; V: TRBV7-9; CDR3: CASSLEAFF
length: 13; V: TRBV11-3; CDR3: CASSFGPGTEAFF
length: 13; V: TRBV5-1; CDR3: CASSLQGNTEAFF
length: 13; V: TRBV6-5; CDR3: CASRGTGLETQYF